Presented here are 7 T cell receptor beta chains from one specimen sequenced in a study of T cell repertoires in cytomegalovirus infection. These receptors are not linked to any known antigen. TCRdb itself ran the reads through MiXCR, one entry per CDR3 protein. The table lists 250,000 to 300,000 distinct CDR3 sequences, under 25% of them singletons, with roughly a fifth in the top ten. Sequencing was performed on cultured PBMCs, taken from culture after CMV antigen stimulation. These receptors originate from a human donor in good health (CMV status not recorded). Some clones in this sample may be carry-over from other donors' samples.

This clonotype was seen a few times. The chain is built from TRBV12-3 or TRBV12-4 and TRBJ2-5, with 7 bases matching TRBD2. The CDR3 runs to 15 residues. After removal of 1 base from V and 1 base from J, the junction contained 3 bases not matched to a gene. The CDR3 DNA follows: TGTGCCAGCAGTTTAGTCGGGGGGAGCCAAGAGACCCAGTACTTC. This sequence encodes CASSLVGGSQETQYF.

As regards this clonotype: The junction differs from germline at one of its ends, possibly a read error. V gene TRBV6-2 or TRBV6-3 combines with J gene TRBJ2-3, with D perhaps TRBD2 (5 bases). The CDR3 totals 13 residues. Germline V gene data show CDR1 as MNHEY and CDR2 as SVGEGT. The CDR3 spells CASSYSWPLEADF. DNA of the CDR3: TGTGCCAGCAGTTACTCTTGGCCTCTCGAAGCGGATTTT.

This chain uses TRBV5-5 with TRBJ2-7; maybe TRBD2 (6 bases). V lost 7 bases to trimming and J lost 4 bases, with 12 bases between them. The CDR3 has 12 amino acids. Germline CDR1 and CDR2: SGHKS and YYEKEE (reference sequence). DNA of the CDR3: TGTGCCAGCCACGGAGGGAGTTACGAGCAGTACGTC. Translated: CASHGGSYEQYV.

To note about this clonotype: A much larger clonotype is one base distant, so this may be a read error. CDR3 amino acids: CASSPEPLTNAEAFF. CDR3 coding DNA: TGTGCCAGCAGCCCCGAGCCGCTTACGAACGCTGAAGCTTTCTTT. This sequence joins TRBV7-2 and TRBJ1-1; no reliable D call. CDR3 size: 15 residues. The V gene's germline CDR1 is SGHTA and CDR2 FQGNSA. Looking up the rest from reference TRBV7-2 and TRBJ1-1 gives the full variable domain: GAGVSQSPSNKVTEKGKDVELRCDPISGHTALYWYRQSLGQGLEFLIYFQGNSAPDKSGLPSDRFSAERTGGSVSTLTIQRTQQEDSAVYLCASSPEPLTNAEAFFGQGTRLTVV.

V usage is TRBV7-9 and J usage is TRBJ1-1, with TRBD1 identical over 9 bases. J gave up 5 bases and V 5 bases, and 9 bases lay outside the gene matches. Germline CDR1 and CDR2: SEHNR and FQNEAQ (reference sequence). The CDR3 loop spans 15 amino acids. For the CDR3, the DNA is TGTGCCAGCAGCAGCCGGGACAGGGCCGGGACTGAAGCTTTCTTT. Protein sequence: CASSSRDRAGTEAFF.

The table lists this clonotype with a few counts. This chain uses TRBV20-1 with TRBJ1-1, with no clear D. V was clipped by 2 bases and J by 4 bases, with 14 bases between them. Germline CDR1 reads DFQATT; CDR2 reads SNEGSKA (reference sequence). The CDR3 is 14 amino acids. This CDR3 is CSARKGQGGTEAFF. DNA of the CDR3: TGCAGTGCTAGAAAAGGCCAAGGTGGCACTGAAGCTTTCTTT.

There are many counts of this clonotype. The chain couples TRBV25-1 to TRBJ1-2; tentatively, D is TRBD1 (5 bases). This CDR3 spans 13 amino acids. From germline, CDR1 is MGHDK and CDR2 SYGVNS. Trimming stripped 7 bases from V and 6 bases from J, with 15 bases between. Here the CDR3 reads CASNMGPENGYTF. CDR3 nucleotides: TGTGCCAGCAATATGGGACCGGAGAATGGCTACACCTTC.